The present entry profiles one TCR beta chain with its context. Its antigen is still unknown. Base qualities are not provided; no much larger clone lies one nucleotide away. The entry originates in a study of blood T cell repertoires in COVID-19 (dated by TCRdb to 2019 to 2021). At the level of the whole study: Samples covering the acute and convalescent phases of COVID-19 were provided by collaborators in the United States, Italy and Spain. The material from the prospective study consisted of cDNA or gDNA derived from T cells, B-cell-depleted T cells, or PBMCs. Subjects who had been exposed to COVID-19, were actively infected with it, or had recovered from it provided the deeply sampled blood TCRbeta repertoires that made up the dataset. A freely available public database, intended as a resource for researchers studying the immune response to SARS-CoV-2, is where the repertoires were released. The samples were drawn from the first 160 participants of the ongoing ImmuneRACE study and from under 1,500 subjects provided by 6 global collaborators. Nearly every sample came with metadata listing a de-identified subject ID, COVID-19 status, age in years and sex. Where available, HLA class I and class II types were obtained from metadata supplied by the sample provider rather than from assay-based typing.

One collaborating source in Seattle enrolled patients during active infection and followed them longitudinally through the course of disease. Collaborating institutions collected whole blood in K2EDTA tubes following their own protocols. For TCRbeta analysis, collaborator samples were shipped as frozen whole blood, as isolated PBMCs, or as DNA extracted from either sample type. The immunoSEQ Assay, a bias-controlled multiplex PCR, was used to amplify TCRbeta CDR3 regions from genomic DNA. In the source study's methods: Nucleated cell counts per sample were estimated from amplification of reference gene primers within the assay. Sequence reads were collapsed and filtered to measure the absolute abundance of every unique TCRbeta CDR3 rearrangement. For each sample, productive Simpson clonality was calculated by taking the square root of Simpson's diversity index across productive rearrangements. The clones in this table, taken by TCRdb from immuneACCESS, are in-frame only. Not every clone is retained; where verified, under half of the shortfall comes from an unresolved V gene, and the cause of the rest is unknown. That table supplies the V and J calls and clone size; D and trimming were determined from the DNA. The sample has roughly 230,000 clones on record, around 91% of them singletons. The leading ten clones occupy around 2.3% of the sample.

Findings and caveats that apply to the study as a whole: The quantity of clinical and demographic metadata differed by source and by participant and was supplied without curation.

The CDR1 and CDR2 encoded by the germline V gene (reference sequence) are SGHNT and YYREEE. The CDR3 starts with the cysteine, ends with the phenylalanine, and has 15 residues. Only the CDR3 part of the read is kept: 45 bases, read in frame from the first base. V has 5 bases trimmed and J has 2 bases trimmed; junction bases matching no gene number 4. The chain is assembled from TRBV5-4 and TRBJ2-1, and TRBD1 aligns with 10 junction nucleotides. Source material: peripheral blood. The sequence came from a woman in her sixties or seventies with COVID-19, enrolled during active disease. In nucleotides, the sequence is TGTGCCAGCAGGCGGGACAGGGGAGCCTACAATGAGCAGTTCTTC. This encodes CASRRDRGAYNEQFF. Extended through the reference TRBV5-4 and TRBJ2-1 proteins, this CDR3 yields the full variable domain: ETGVTQSPTHLIKTRGQQVTLRCSSQSGHNTVSWYQQALGQGPQFIFQYYREEENGRGNFPPRFSGLQFPNYSSELNVNALELDDSALYLCASRRDRGAYNEQFFGPGTRLTVL.